The next 5 T cell receptor beta chains were all read from a single sample in a study of blood T cell repertoires in COVID-19. Data came from immunoSEQ multiplex PCR; TCRdb stores just in-frame clones and leaves some out. This table has under 250,000 clones, around nine tenths appearing once. Sequenced: peripheral blood. These TCRs come from a man between 60 and 75 years old with COVID-19, enrolled during active disease.

V gene TRBV13 combines with J gene TRBJ2-2; D remains unclear. CDR3 length: 14 amino acids. V lost 0 bases and J lost 6, with 8 bases in between. Germline CDR1 reads PRHDT; CDR2 reads FYEKMQ (reference sequence). The CDR3, as DNA: TGTGCCAGCAGCTTAGGCCTGGCACCCGGGGAGCTGTTTTTT. Encoded protein: CASSLGLAPGELFF.

The V gene is TRBV28, the J gene TRBJ2-1; 7 nucleotides line up with TRBD2. The V gene's germline CDR1 is MDHEN and CDR2 SYDVKM. This CDR3 has 19 residues. J gave up 0 bases and V 1 base, and 12 bases lay outside the gene matches. CDR3 residues: CASSLLPRLAVSSYNEQFF. The CDR3 DNA reads as TGTGCCAGCAGTTTATTGCCCCGCCTAGCGGTGAGCTCCTACAATGAGCAGTTCTTC.

V gene TRBV7-3 combines with J gene TRBJ2-2; 8 bases map to TRBD2. CDR3 length: 16 residues. Germline-derived CDR1 and CDR2 are SGHTA and FQGTGA. V lost 8 bases and J lost 1; bases outside the gene matches: 9. The CDR3 region is CASASGRPQNTGELFF. For the CDR3, the DNA is TGTGCCAGCGCTAGCGGGCGTCCCCAGAACACCGGGGAGCTGTTTTTT.

V gene TRBV6-5 combines with J gene TRBJ1-1; D is uncertain. The germline V gene encodes CDR1 MNHEY and CDR2 SVGAGI. The CDR3 extends over 15 amino acids. The V end was cut by 0 bases, the J end by 0 bases, with 8 bases between. CDR3 loop: CASSYSIQVNTEAFF. In DNA form, the CDR3 reads TGTGCCAGCAGTTACTCGATTCAGGTGAACACTGAAGCTTTCTTT.

The chain uses TRBV11-2 and TRBJ1-5, with D maybe TRBD1 (5 bases). The germline gives CDR1 SGHAT, CDR2 FQNNGV. The CDR3 totals 14 residues. V lost 5 bases and J lost 3, with 11 bases in between. Here the CDR3 DNA reads TGTGCCAGCAGCCCCGACAGATTCAATCAGCCCCAGCATTTT. Translated: CASSPDRFNQPQHF.